Below are 3 T cell receptor beta chains sequenced from a single sample in a study of blood T cell repertoires in COVID-19. Some clones are missing from TCRdb's copy, which holds only in-frame ones; the method was immunoSEQ multiplex PCR. Here the sample spans tens of thousands of clones, around nine tenths being singletons. The sample taken for sequencing was peripheral blood. The receptor set was obtained from an elderly man with active or convalescent COVID-19.

The chain combines TRBV18 with TRBJ2-1; TRBD2 aligns across 10 bases. Germline assignment: CDR1 KGHSH and CDR2 LQKENI. Trimming took 2 bases from V and 10 from J; bases not matched to a gene: 8. This CDR3 contains 15 residues. CDR3 residues: CASSPRLAGVEEQFF. The CDR3 region has the DNA TGTGCCAGCTCACCAAGGCTAGCGGGGGTAGAGGAGCAGTTCTTC.

The V gene is TRBV4-1, the J gene TRBJ1-2, with 9 bases matching TRBD1. Looked up from germline, CDR1 is MGHRA and CDR2 is YSYEKL. Germline trimming cut 4 bases from V and 2 bases from J; bases unmatched to any gene: 2. This CDR3 is 14 amino acids long. The CDR3 region has the DNA TGCGCCAGCAGCCCACAGGGGGCGAACTATGGCTACACCTTC. This encodes CASSPQGANYGYTF.

This clone has a single count. CDR3: CASSLAADTQYF. Written as DNA, the CDR3 is TGTGCCAGCTCCCTAGCGGCAGATACGCAGTATTTT. This sequence joins TRBV11-3 and TRBJ2-3; 7 positions agree with TRBD2. Trimming removed 8 bases from V and 4 bases from J; junction bases left unmatched: 3. The CDR3 spans 12 residues. Germline V gene data show CDR1 as SGHNT and CDR2 as YENEEA. The variable domain in full, completed from reference TRBV11-3 and TRBJ2-3, reads EAGVVQSPRYKIIEKKQPVAFWCNPISGHNTLYWYLQNLGQGPELLIRYENEEAVDDSQLPKDRFSAERLKGVDSTLKIQPAELGDSAVYLCASSLAADTQYFGPGTRLTVL.